This is a list of T cell receptor beta chains from one sample in a study of regulatory T cells in long-lasting Graves disease. TCRdb redid the calling of the multiplex PCR reads with MiXCR, one entry per CDR3 protein. Of 400,000 to 650,000 distinct CDR3 sequences listed, 15% to 20% were seen once; the top ten hold 25%. This sample was also put to use in a study of T cells in Graves' hyperthyroidism and ophthalmopathy.

Sequencing used peripheral blood mononuclear cells (PBMCs), obtained at new diagnosis, from a patient treated with antithyroid drugs. The receptor set was obtained from a woman aged 35 to 59 with Graves disease. The CDR3 runs from the conserved cysteine through the conserved F or W. Fields, in order: V gene, D gene, clone size, J gene, CDR3 DNA, CDR3 protein. D genes are given only for firm matches. Only some rows state a clone size, as once, few, many or a class for expanded clones.

>TRBV5-1|TRBD1|NA|TRBJ1-1
TGCGCCAGCAGCTTGACCGGGACAGGGGGCGCTTTCTTT
CASSLTGTGGAFF
>TRBV10-3|TRBD1|NA|TRBJ2-2
TGTGCCATCAGACAGGGGACCGGGGAGCTGTTTTTT
CAIRQGTGELFF
>TRBV5-6|NA|many|TRBJ1-1
TGTGCCAGCCTTCGGGGAACCACTGAAGCTTTCTTT
CASLRGTTEAFF
>TRBV2|TRBD1|many|TRBJ2-1
TGTGCCAGCAGTGACGGGACAGGTAGCTGGGCTGAGCAGTTCTTC
CASSDGTGSWAEQFF
>TRBV12-3/TRBV12-4|TRBD1|NA|TRBJ2-2
TGTGCCAGCAGACCGACAGGGATTACCGGGGAGCTGTTTTTT
CASRPTGITGELFF
>TRBV9|NA|many|TRBJ2-3
TGTGCCAGCAGCGGGGTTTCCGGGAGCAGCACAGATACGCAGTATTTT
CASSGVSGSSTDTQYF
>TRBV7-9|NA|NA|TRBJ2-7
TGTGCCAGCAGCCCTCCCTGGGGCACTCGGAACGAGCAGTACTTC
CASSPPWGTRNEQYF
>TRBV7-2|NA|NA|TRBJ2-1
TGTACCAGCAGCTTAGTTCCGGGGGCTAGTGAGCAGTTCTTC
CTSSLVPGASEQFF
>TRBV6-2/TRBV6-3|TRBD1|many|TRBJ2-1
TGTGCCAGCAGTGCCCCAGGGACAGGGGGCCACAATGAGCAGTTCTTC
CASSAPGTGGHNEQFF
>TRBV7-9|TRBD1|many|TRBJ2-7
TGTGCCAGCGGTATAGGGTGGGACAGGGAGTACGAGCAGTACTTC
CASGIGWDREYEQYF
>TRBV6-9|NA|many|TRBJ1-4
TGTGCCAGCAGTTCCATAACTCCCGGGACCCCCGTTTGGTTCAGGGATGAAAAACTGTTTTTT
CASSSITPGTPVWFRDEKLFF
>TRBV4-1|NA|few|TRBJ1-1
TGCGCCAGCAGCCCAGCTCGGCCAGCGAACACTGAAGCTTTCTTT
CASSPARPANTEAFF
>TRBV6-1|NA|few|TRBJ2-6
TGTGCCAGCATGACCTCTTCATCTGGGGCCAACGTCCTGACTTTC
CASMTSSSGANVLTF
>TRBV10-3|NA|many|TRBJ2-2
TGTGCCATCAGTGATTTAGCGGCTAACACCGGGGAGCTGTTTTTT
CAISDLAANTGELFF
>TRBV19|NA|few|TRBJ1-1
TGTGCCAGTATCAAAGCTTTCTTT
CASIKAFF
>TRBV14|NA|NA|TRBJ2-7
TGTGCCAGCAGCCCGACGCACAGTCCGCCCTACGAGCAGTACTTC
CASSPTHSPPYEQYF
>TRBV29-1|NA|NA|TRBJ2-2
TGCAGCGCGAGGGCAGTCGACGTCGGGGAGCTGTTTTTT
CSARAVDVGELFF
>TRBV28|NA|NA|TRBJ1-6
TGTGCCAGCAGTTCCGGGGGAGTAGCATCACCCCTCCACTTT
CASSSGGVASPLHF
>TRBV4-2|NA|NA|TRBJ1-6
TGTGCCAGCAGCCAAGATCTTTACCTTGGCCTCCACTTT
CASSQDLYLGLHF